Here is one TCR beta chain with its context. Its specificity is not known. This entry belongs to a study of cytomegalovirus exposure and HLA in healthy donors. Whole-study results and caveats: An analysis that came later showed most CMV-associated TCR beta chains appearing HLA-restricted. The availability of immune exposure information extended only to CMV serostatus. Accurate predictions that matched the HLA-A and HLA-B alleles of most subjects were reportedly made from TCR beta sequences.

The ends were cut back, 6 bases at V and 6 bases at J, with 15 bases in the middle. The germline V gene encodes CDR1 MNHNS and CDR2 SASEGT. The CDR3 covers 14 residues. This PCR relied on a set of 60 Vbeta primers and 13 Jbeta primers. Using immunoSEQ multiplex PCR, the repertoire was profiled, and TCRdb retains in-frame clones only, with some absent. Among about 170,000 clones, 70% to 85% were seen once, and the ten largest hold under 3%. The sequence was obtained from a human donor in good health. V and J are TRBV6-1 and TRBJ1-5, with D perhaps TRBD1 (6 bases). The specimen sequenced was PBMCs. Written as DNA, the CDR3 is TGTGCCAGCAGACACGGGACAATGGGTCAGCCCCAGCATTTT. Amino acids: CASRHGTMGQPQHF.